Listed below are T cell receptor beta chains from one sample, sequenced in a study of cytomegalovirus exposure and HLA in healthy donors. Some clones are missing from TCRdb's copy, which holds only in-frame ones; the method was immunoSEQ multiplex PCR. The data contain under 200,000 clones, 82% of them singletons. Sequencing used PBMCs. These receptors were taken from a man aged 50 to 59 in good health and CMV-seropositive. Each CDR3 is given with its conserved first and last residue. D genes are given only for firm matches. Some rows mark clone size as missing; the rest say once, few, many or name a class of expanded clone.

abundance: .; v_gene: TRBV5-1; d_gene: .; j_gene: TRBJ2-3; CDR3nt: TGCGCCAGCAAGGAGGGCAGCACAGATACGCAGTATTTT; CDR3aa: CASKEGSTDTQYF
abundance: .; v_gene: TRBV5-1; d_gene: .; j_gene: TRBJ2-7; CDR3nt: TGCGCCAGCGCGGGGGCCGCCTACGAGCAGTACTTC; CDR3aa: CASAGAAYEQYF
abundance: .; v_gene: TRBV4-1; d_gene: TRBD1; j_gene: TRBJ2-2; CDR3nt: TGCGCCAGCAGCCCGATTCCCGACAGGGAAAACGGGGAGCTGTTTTTT; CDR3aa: CASSPIPDRENGELFF
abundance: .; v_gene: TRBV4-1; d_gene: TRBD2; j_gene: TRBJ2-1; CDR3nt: TGCGCCAGCAGCCTATTAGGACTAGCTGATTACAATGAGCAGTTCTTC; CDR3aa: CASSLLGLADYNEQFF
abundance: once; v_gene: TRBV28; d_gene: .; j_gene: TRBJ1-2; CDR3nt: TGTGCCAGCAGTTCGGGGTCCCGGGGGGCTAACTATGGCTACACCTTC; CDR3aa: CASSSGSRGANYGYTF
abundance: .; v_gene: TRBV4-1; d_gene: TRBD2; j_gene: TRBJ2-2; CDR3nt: TGCGCCAGCAGCCAGACTCCCCCAGCGGGAGGGTCCGGGGAGCTGTTTTTT; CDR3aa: CASSQTPPAGGSGELFF
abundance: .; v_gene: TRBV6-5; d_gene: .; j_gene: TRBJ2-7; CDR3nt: TGTGCCAGCACCCTGAGCGGGCATTCCTACGAGCAGTACTTC; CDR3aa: CASTLSGHSYEQYF
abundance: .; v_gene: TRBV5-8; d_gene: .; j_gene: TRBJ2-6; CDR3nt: TGTGCCAGCAGCTCGCGTTGGAGCTCTGGGGCCAACGTCCTGACTTTC; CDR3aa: CASSSRWSSGANVLTF
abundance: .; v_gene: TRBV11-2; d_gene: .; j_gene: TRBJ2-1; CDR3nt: TGTGCCAGCAGCTTACAGGTAGGGAGTGAGCAGTTCTTC; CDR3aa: CASSLQVGSEQFF
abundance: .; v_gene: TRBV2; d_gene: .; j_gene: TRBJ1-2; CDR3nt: TGTGCCAGCAGCCAGGGTTCTCGCTATGGCTACACCTTC; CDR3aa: CASSQGSRYGYTF
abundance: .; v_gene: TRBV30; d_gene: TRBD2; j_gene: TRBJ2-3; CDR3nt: TGTGCCTGGAGTAAAACCACAGGGACTAGCGGCACAGATACGCAGTATTTT; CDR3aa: CAWSKTTGTSGTDTQYF
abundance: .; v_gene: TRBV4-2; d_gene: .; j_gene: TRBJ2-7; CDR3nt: TGTGCCAGCAGCCAAGCGCCCCAGGGTGATGGCGAGCAGTACTTC; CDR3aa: CASSQAPQGDGEQYF
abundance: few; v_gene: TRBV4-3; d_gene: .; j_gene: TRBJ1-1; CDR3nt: TGCGCCAGCAGCCAATATGGACAGACTGAAGCTTTCTTT; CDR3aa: CASSQYGQTEAFF
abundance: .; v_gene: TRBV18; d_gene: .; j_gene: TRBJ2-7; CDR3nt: TGTGCCAGCTCACCACCACCGCCGAGGGCCGAGCAGTACTTC; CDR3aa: CASSPPPPRAEQYF
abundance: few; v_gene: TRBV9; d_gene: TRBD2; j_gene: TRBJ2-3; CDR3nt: TGTGCCAGCAGCTCCCGAGCGGGAGTGGGGGGGGATACGCAGTATTTT; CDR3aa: CASSSRAGVGGDTQYF
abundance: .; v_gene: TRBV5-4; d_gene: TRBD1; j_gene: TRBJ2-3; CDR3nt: TGTGCCAGCAGCCCGGGTCAAATTCGGCAGGGGGCTTCTTATACGCAGTATTTT; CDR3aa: CASSPGQIRQGASYTQYF
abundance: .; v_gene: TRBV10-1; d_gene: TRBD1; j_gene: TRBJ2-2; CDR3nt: TGCGCCAGCAGCAGGGACAGGGCCGGGGAGCTGTTTTTT; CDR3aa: CASSRDRAGELFF
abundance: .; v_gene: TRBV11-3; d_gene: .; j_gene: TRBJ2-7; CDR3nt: TGTGCCAGCACCGCGGTTACCTACGAGCAGTACTTC; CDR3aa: CASTAVTYEQYF
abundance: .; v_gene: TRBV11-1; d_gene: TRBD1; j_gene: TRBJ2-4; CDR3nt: TGTGCCAGCAGCTTGGGGACAGGGGGCGCGGAAAACATTCAGTACTTC; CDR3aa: CASSLGTGGAENIQYF
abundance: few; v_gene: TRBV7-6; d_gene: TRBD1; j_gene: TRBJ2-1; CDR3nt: TGTGCCAGCAGCCCAGGGACAGGGCCATACAATGAGCAGTTCTTC; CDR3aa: CASSPGTGPYNEQFF
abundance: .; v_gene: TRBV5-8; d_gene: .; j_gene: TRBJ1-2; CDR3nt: TGTGCCAGCAGCTTGTTGGCAGGGGCAAAAGGCTACACCTTC; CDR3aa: CASSLLAGAKGYTF
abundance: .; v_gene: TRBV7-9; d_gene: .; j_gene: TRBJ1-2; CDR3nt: TGTGCCAGCAGCCTCCGAGGGAGCAACTATGGCTACACCTTC; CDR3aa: CASSLRGSNYGYTF
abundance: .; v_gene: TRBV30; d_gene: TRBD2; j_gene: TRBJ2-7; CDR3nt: TGTGCCTGCGCTAGCGGGGGCCCCTACGAGCAGTACTTC; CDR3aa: CACASGGPYEQYF
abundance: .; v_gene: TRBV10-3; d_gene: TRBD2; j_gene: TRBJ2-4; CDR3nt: TGTGCCATCAGTGAGGCGGGAGGGAACATTCAGTACTTC; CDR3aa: CAISEAGGNIQYF
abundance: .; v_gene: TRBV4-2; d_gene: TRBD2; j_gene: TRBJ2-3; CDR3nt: TGTGCCAGCAGCCAAGTTTACGGGGGGGGTGGTACAGATACGCAGTATTTT; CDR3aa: CASSQVYGGGGTDTQYF
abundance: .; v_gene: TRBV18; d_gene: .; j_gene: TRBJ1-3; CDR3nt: TGTGCCAGCTCACAAGACAGTCACTCTGGAAACACCATATATTTT; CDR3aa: CASSQDSHSGNTIYF
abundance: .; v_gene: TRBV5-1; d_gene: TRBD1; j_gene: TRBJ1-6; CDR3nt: TGCGCCAGCAGCTCCGTGGGACAGGGGGCGCAGGATTCACCCCTCCACTTT; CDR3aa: CASSSVGQGAQDSPLHF
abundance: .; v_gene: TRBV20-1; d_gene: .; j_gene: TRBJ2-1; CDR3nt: TGCAGTGCTACACAGGGCCATGAGCAGTTCTTC; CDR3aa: CSATQGHEQFF
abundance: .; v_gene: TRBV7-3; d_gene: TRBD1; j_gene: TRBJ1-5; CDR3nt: TGTGCCAGCAGCTTAGTGGGACAGGGACCCGAGGGCAATCAGCCCCAGCATTTT; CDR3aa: CASSLVGQGPEGNQPQHF